These 32 T cell receptor beta chains originate from one sample sequenced in a study of early T cells in non-severe SARS-CoV-2 infection. TCRdb re-derived calls from the 5' RACE reads in MiXCR, one entry per CDR3 protein. The sample lists roughly 26,000 distinct CDR3 sequences, 5.1% occurring once. The source material was whole blood. The receptors were sampled from an adult who was a healthcare worker with PCR-confirmed SARS-CoV-2 infection or an uninfected control (not recorded which).

This clonotype was found many times. J is TRBJ1-6 and V is TRBV6-2 or TRBV6-3, with D perhaps matching TRBD1 (5 bases). There are 12 residues in the CDR3. The germline gives CDR1 MNHEY, CDR2 SVGEGT. V shed 2 bases and J shed 9 bases, with 5 bases lying between them. CDR3 DNA sequence: TGTGCCAGCAGTTACAGGGGTTCACCCCTCCACTTT. This encodes CASSYRGSPLHF.

This clonotype was seen many times. The chain links TRBV9 to TRBJ2-3, with 9 nucleotides matching TRBD2. Germline CDR1 and CDR2: SGDLS and YYNGEE. Trimming took 3 bases from V and 0 from J; bases not matched to a gene: 5. The CDR3 consists of 16 residues. CDR3 amino acids: CASSGSGGASTDTQYF. CDR3 coding DNA: TGTGCCAGCAGCGGTAGCGGGGGAGCTAGCACAGATACGCAGTATTTT. Full variable domain (missing parts from reference TRBV9 and TRBJ2-3): DSGVTQTPKHLITATGQRVTLRCSPRSGDLSVYWYQQSLDQGLQFLIQYYNGEERAKGNILERFSAQQFPDLHSELNLSSLELGDSALYFCASSGSGGASTDTQYFGPGTRLTVL.

This rearrangement joins TRBV6-6 to TRBJ2-5; 11 bases agree with TRBD1. The length of the CDR3 is 15 residues. The V segment lost 5 bases and the J segment 3 bases; nucleotides outside the gene matches: 5. Germline V gives CDR1 MNHNY, CDR2 SVGAGI (reference sequence). In DNA form, the CDR3 reads TGTGCCAGCAGTCCGGACAGGGGGCGTAAAGAGACCCAGTACTTC. Its protein is CASSPDRGRKETQYF.

This clonotype occurred many times. The V call is TRBV5-1, the J call TRBJ2-2, with D unresolved. In germline, CDR1 is SGHRS, CDR2 YFSETQ. The CDR3 is 14 residues long. The ends were cut back, 4 bases at V and 6 bases at J, with 13 bases in the middle. This CDR3 reads CASSQITSSGELFF. Written as DNA, the CDR3 is TGCGCCAGCAGCCAAATCACGTCGTCCGGGGAGCTGTTTTTT.

The chain employs TRBV7-9 and TRBJ1-4; D is unresolved. In germline, CDR1 is SEHNR, CDR2 FQNEAQ (reference sequence). There are 15 residues in the CDR3. V lost 4 bases and J lost 8, with 17 bases in between. The CDR3 DNA follows: TGTGCCAGCAGCTCTCCAGTGGAATTTCGAGAAAAACTGTTTTTT. Protein: CASSSPVEFREKLFF.

The CDR3 region is CASSQAGTVKAFF. The CDR3 coding sequence is TGTGCCAGCAGCCAAGCCGGGACCGTGAAAGCTTTCTTT. J is TRBJ1-1 and V is TRBV14, with D tentatively TRBD1 (5 bases). V lost 1 base to trimming and J lost 9 bases, with 12 bases between them. The CDR3 length is 13 residues. The germline V gene encodes CDR1 SGHDN and CDR2 FVKESK.

This clonotype was seen repeatedly, ten times or more. This chain connects TRBV5-4 to TRBJ2-5; 9 nucleotides match TRBD2. This CDR3 comprises 15 residues. The trim removed 5 bases at V and 2 bases at J, leaving 7 bases unmatched. Looked up from germline, CDR1 is SGHNT and CDR2 is YYREEE (reference sequence). This CDR3 is CASRGGGARQETQYF. CDR3 nucleotide sequence: TGTGCCAGCAGGGGCGGGGGGGCCCGGCAAGAGACCCAGTACTTC.

There are a few counts of this clonotype. The chain couples TRBV12-3 or TRBV12-4 to TRBJ1-5; a weak D match, TRBD1 (5 bases). The V and J ends lost 3 bases and 6 bases respectively, with 15 bases between them. The CDR3 loop spans 15 amino acids. CDR3 loop: CASSFSRGGFQPQHF. The CDR3 region has the DNA TGTGCCAGCAGTTTTTCGCGGGGCGGTTTTCAGCCCCAGCATTTT.

This clonotype showed up many times. This chain links TRBV12-3 or TRBV12-4 with TRBJ1-5, with D uncertain. Between the trimmed V and J ends, which lost 7 bases and 3 bases, there was a span of 16 bases. The CDR3 loop spans 15 amino acids. The DNA for the CDR3 is TGTGCCAGCAAGGTCGGGCAGATCTTCAATCAGCCCCAGCATTTT. Amino acid sequence: CASKVGQIFNQPQHF.

The sample holds a few counts of this clonotype. The rearrangement joins TRBV5-8 to TRBJ1-6, with unresolved D. This CDR3 is 12 amino acids long. Germline V CDR1 and CDR2: SGHTS, YDEGEE. V lost 2 bases, J lost 7 bases, and 4 bases lay in between. CDR3 loop: CASSFRNSPLHF. CDR3 DNA sequence: TGTGCCAGCAGCTTTAGGAATTCACCCCTCCACTTT.

This clonotype was detected ten times or more. Sequence at one end of the junction differs from germline and may be a read error. The CDR3 nucleotides read TGTGCCAGCAGCGTAGTAGGAGGACAGGGGGACACTGAAGTTTTCTTT. This encodes CASSVVGGQGDTEVFF. The chain employs TRBV9 and TRBJ1-1; TRBD1 matches 10 bases. The CDR3 consists of 16 residues. Germline CDR1 SGDLS, CDR2 YYNGEE. The full variable domain, with the rest looked up from reference TRBV9 and TRBJ1-1, is DSGVTQTPKHLITATGQRVTLRCSPRSGDLSVYWYQQSLDQGLQFLIQYYNGEERAKGNILERFSAQQFPDLHSELNLSSLELGDSALYFCASSVVGGQGDTEVFFGQGTRLTVV.

This clonotype came up many times. The chain combines TRBV19 with TRBJ1-4; 8 nucleotides align to TRBD1. CDR1 is LNHDA and CDR2 is SQIVND in the germline V gene (reference sequence). CDR3 size: 15 residues. The V gene end was trimmed by 3 bases and the J gene end by 4 bases; junction bases not matched to a gene: 4. The CDR3 is CASSIQGAGNEKLFF. As DNA, the CDR3 is TGTGCCAGTAGTATTCAGGGGGCTGGTAATGAAAAACTGTTTTTT.

In this sample, this clonotype turned up many times. The chain links TRBV3-1 to TRBJ2-6; D not resolved. CDR3 length equals 16 residues. The germline gives CDR1 LGHDT, CDR2 YNNKEL (reference sequence). The ends were cut back, 0 bases at V and 2 bases at J, with 8 bases in the middle. This CDR3 reads CASSQDSTAGANVLTF. The CDR3 DNA sequence: TGTGCCAGCAGCCAAGATAGTACGGCTGGGGCCAACGTCCTGACTTTC.

This clonotype has ten or more counts. The V gene is TRBV7-9, the J gene TRBJ2-7; D might be TRBD2 (7 bases). The CDR3 spans 15 residues. Per germline, CDR1 SEHNR and CDR2 FQNEAQ (reference sequence). V lost 4 bases and J lost 3, with 16 bases in between. CDR3 nucleotide sequence: TGTGCCAGCAGCTCCCAATTCGGGGGGCGCTACGAGCAGTACTTC. Amino acids: CASSSQFGGRYEQYF. The variable domain in full, with the rest retrieved from reference TRBV7-9 and TRBJ2-7, is DTGVSQNPRHKITKRGQNVTFRCDPISEHNRLYWYRQTLGQGPEFLTYFQNEAQLEKSRLLSDRFSAERPKGSFSTLEIQRTEQGDSAMYLCASSSQFGGRYEQYFGPGTRLTVT.

This clonotype was seen many times. This sequence joins TRBV20-1 and TRBJ2-7; D is unresolved. With 1 base removed from V and 3 bases from J, the gap between germline ends came to 10 bases. The CDR3 has 13 amino acids. Germline lookup yields CDR1 DFQATT and CDR2 SNEGSKA (reference sequence). CDR3 nucleotides: TGCAGTGCTAGAGCTATTACGGACTACGAGCAGTACTTC. Translation: CSARAITDYEQYF.

This clonotype has a count of ten or more. The gene calls are TRBV29-1 and TRBJ2-1; the D gene is possibly TRBD1 (6 bases). This CDR3 contains 13 residues. The ends were cut back, 4 bases at V and 6 bases at J, with 13 bases in the middle. Germline V gene sequence: CDR1 SQVTM, CDR2 ANQGSEA. CDR3 bases: TGCAGCGTTGGGGGGCCCGAGGCCAATGAGCAGTTCTTC. Translated: CSVGGPEANEQFF.

The sample holds many counts of this clonotype. The CDR3 loop reads CASNWGLVGETQYF. In DNA form, the CDR3 reads TGTGCCAGCAACTGGGGCCTAGTCGGAGAGACCCAGTACTTC. V usage is TRBV12-3 or TRBV12-4 and J usage is TRBJ2-5; D is perhaps TRBD1 (5 bases). The CDR3 covers 14 residues. V was clipped by 7 bases and J by 4 bases, with 16 bases between them.

The V gene is TRBV20-1, the J gene TRBJ2-1; D not resolved. V was pared by 0 bases and J by 4 bases, with 10 bases between. CDR3 length: 14 residues. Germline V CDR1 and CDR2: DFQATT, SNEGSKA (reference sequence). DNA of the CDR3: TGCAGTGCTAGAGAGGGCGGTCTATACAATGAGCAGTTCTTC. Translation: CSAREGGLYNEQFF.

The chain recombines TRBV13 with TRBJ2-7, with 10 bases identical to TRBD1. CDR1 is PRHDT, CDR2 FYEKMQ, per germline (reference sequence). The CDR3 is made up of 13 amino acids. V was pared by 6 bases and J by 4 bases, with 3 bases of the junction left unmatched. The CDR3 is CASRDRGTYEQYF. The CDR3 nucleotides read TGTGCCAGCAGGGACAGGGGGACGTACGAGCAGTACTTC.

This clonotype was seen many times. This chain uses TRBV18 with TRBJ1-2; no clear D. Trimming took off 2 bases at V and 6 bases at J, with 13 bases between the two ends. The CDR3 spans 14 residues. Germline V CDR1 and CDR2: KGHSH, LQKENI. The CDR3, as DNA: TGTGCCAGCTCACCAGTCGGGGTTTTGGATGGCTACACCTTC. This codes for CASSPVGVLDGYTF.

The chain recombines TRBV4-1 with TRBJ2-3; no definite D call. Trimming removed 2 bases from V and 1 base from J, with 10 bases in between. The CDR3 has 15 amino acids. Germline V CDR1 and CDR2: MGHRA, YSYEKL. The CDR3 loop is CASSQFEGGTDTQYF. CDR3 in DNA: TGCGCCAGCAGCCAATTCGAAGGTGGCACAGATACGCAGTATTTT.

This clonotype was counted ten times or more. The chain links TRBV10-3 to TRBJ1-4, with D unclear. The CDR3 sequence is 11 residues long. V was pared by 6 bases and J by 8 bases, with 7 bases between. CDR1 is ENHRY and CDR2 is SYGVKD in the germline V gene. The CDR3 sequence is CAIRDEEKLFF. The CDR3 nucleotides read TGTGCCATCAGGGACGAAGAAAAACTGTTTTTT.

This clonotype was seen at least ten times. An end of the junction does not agree with germline; a read error may underlie this. V and J are TRBV7-9 and TRBJ1-2; possibly TRBD1 for D (5 bases). This CDR3 comprises 11 residues. Germline V gene sequence: CDR1 SEHNR, CDR2 FQNEAQ (reference sequence). Here the CDR3 reads CASSLVQGVHF. CDR3 nucleotide sequence: TGTGCCAGCAGCTTAGTGCAGGGAGTACACTTC.

This clonotype was counted many times. The genes are TRBV7-8 and TRBJ2-2; 7 bases align to TRBD1. Germline CDR1 is SGHVS and CDR2 is FQNEAQ. The CDR3 is made up of 15 amino acids. V lost 5 bases to trimming and J lost 4 bases; unmatched junction nucleotides: 7. DNA for the CDR3: TGTGCCAGCAGCAAAACAGGGGAGAGCACCGGGGAGCTGTTTTTT. Translating it yields CASSKTGESTGELFF.

Ten or more counts support this clonotype. The V call is TRBV5-1, the J call TRBJ1-1, with D perhaps matching TRBD1 (5 bases). The germline V and J ends were trimmed by 0 bases and 4 bases, with 16 bases remaining between them. Germline CDR1 reads SGHRS; CDR2 reads YFSETQ. The CDR3 totals 16 residues. As DNA, the CDR3 is TGCGCCAGCAGCTTGGGCCGGGACTCATCTTTCACTGAAGCTTTCTTT. Encoded protein: CASSLGRDSSFTEAFF. The full variable domain, its missing parts supplied by reference TRBV5-1 and TRBJ1-1, is KAGVTQTPRYLIKTRGQQVTLSCSPISGHRSVSWYQQTPGQGLQFLFEYFSETQRNKGNFPGRFSGRQFSNSRSEMNVSTLELGDSALYLCASSLGRDSSFTEAFFGQGTRLTVV.

The V gene is TRBV11-2, the J gene TRBJ1-1; D gene uncertain. Per the germline V gene, CDR1 is SGHAT and CDR2 is FQNNGV. V dropped 2 bases and J dropped 1 base, with 5 bases sitting between them. CDR3 length: 13 residues. This chain's CDR3 is CASSLMANTEAFF. In DNA, the CDR3 is TGTGCCAGCAGCTTAATGGCGAACACTGAAGCTTTCTTT. The full variable domain, rest sourced from reference TRBV11-2 and TRBJ1-1, is EAGVAQSPRYKIIEKRQSVAFWCNPISGHATLYWYQQILGQGPKLLIQFQNNGVVDDSQLPKDRFSAERLKGVDSTLKIQPAKLEDSAVYLCASSLMANTEAFFGQGTRLTVV.

This clonotype was seen a handful of times. The chain employs TRBV27 and TRBJ2-5, with D perhaps matching TRBD2 (6 bases). Germline V gene lookup returns CDR1 MNHEY and CDR2 SMNVEV (reference sequence). V lost 5 bases, J lost 1 base, and 17 bases lay in between. The CDR3 is 16 amino acids. CDR3 sequence reads: CASSPVVADPQETQYF. The DNA of the CDR3 is TGTGCCAGCAGTCCTGTTGTAGCGGACCCCCAAGAGACCCAGTACTTC.

This clonotype showed up many times. The chain joins TRBV11-3 to TRBJ1-2; D is ambiguous. The germline V gene has CDR1 SGHNT and CDR2 YENEEA. The CDR3 has 13 amino acids. V was cut by 5 bases and J by 3 bases, with 10 bases left in between. CDR3 protein: CASSPGIDYGYTF. CDR3 bases: TGTGCCAGCAGCCCGGGGATAGACTATGGCTACACCTTC.

This clonotype was recorded many times. This chain links TRBV18 with TRBJ2-5; TRBD1 is a possible D gene (6 bases). Germline V CDR1 and CDR2: KGHSH, LQKENI. V was pared by 3 bases and J by 2 bases, with 13 bases between. The CDR3 loop spans 15 amino acids. The CDR3 sequence is CASSPLRGSQETQYF. The CDR3 nucleotides read TGTGCCAGCTCACCCCTAAGGGGGTCACAAGAGACCCAGTACTTC.

This clonotype is labeled medium-sized. The chain links TRBV29-1 to TRBJ1-1, with TRBD1 identical over 10 bases. CDR3 size: 13 residues. The J segment lost 4 bases and the V segment lost 7 bases, leaving 6 bases of the junction unmatched. In germline, CDR1 is SQVTM, CDR2 ANQGSEA. For the CDR3, the DNA is TGCAGCGCTACGACAGGGGGCGGCACTGAAGCTTTCTTT. Translation: CSATTGGGTEAFF.

The sample holds a few counts of this clonotype. This rearrangement joins TRBV6-5 to TRBJ2-5; D is uncertain. The CDR3 covers 14 residues. From germline, CDR1 is MNHEY and CDR2 SVGAGI. The ends were cut back, 2 bases at V and 5 bases at J, with 12 bases in the middle. As DNA, the CDR3 is TGTGCCAGCAGTTACGAAGCTGGCTTTGAGACCCAGTACTTC. Translated, it gives CASSYEAGFETQYF.

This clonotype was found many times. The rearrangement uses TRBV6-5 and TRBJ2-1, with 8 nucleotides matching TRBD2. The CDR3 has 16 residues. Germline values: CDR1 MNHEY, CDR2 SVGAGI. The V gene end was trimmed by 4 bases and the J gene end by 3 bases; junction bases not matched to a gene: 8. The CDR3 DNA is TGTGCCAGCAGTTCGGGTAGCGGGGACAACTACAATGAGCAGTTCTTC. This encodes CASSSGSGDNYNEQFF.